This T cell receptor (beta chain) was found in a study of blood T cell repertoires in COVID-19. Study-level information: Spain, Italy and the United States supplied samples that represented acute and convalescent COVID-19. T cells, B-cell-depleted T cells, or PBMCs provided the cDNA or gDNA that served as material.

In the authors' workflow: From reference gene primer amplification, estimates of nucleated cell counts were derived. This table comes from immunoSEQ multiplex PCR, and its TCRdb copy is limited to in-frame clones, with some not included. The V and J calls and clone size come from that table; D and trimming were worked out from the DNA. Found here are about 250,000 clones, roughly 90% of them singletons; the top ten hold 0.94%. Sequenced input: peripheral blood. The sequence derives from a woman aged 40-49 years who had recovered from COVID-19.

The CDR3: CAWTPSWARSNYGYTF. CDR3 sequence (DNA): TGTGCCTGGACTCCTTCGTGGGCCAGATCGAACTATGGCTACACCTTC. V and J are TRBV30 and TRBJ1-2, with D unclear. V was clipped by 4 bases and J by 2 bases, with 20 bases between them. The CDR3 length is 16 residues. Germline V gene data show CDR1 as GTSNPN and CDR2 as SVGIG (reference sequence).